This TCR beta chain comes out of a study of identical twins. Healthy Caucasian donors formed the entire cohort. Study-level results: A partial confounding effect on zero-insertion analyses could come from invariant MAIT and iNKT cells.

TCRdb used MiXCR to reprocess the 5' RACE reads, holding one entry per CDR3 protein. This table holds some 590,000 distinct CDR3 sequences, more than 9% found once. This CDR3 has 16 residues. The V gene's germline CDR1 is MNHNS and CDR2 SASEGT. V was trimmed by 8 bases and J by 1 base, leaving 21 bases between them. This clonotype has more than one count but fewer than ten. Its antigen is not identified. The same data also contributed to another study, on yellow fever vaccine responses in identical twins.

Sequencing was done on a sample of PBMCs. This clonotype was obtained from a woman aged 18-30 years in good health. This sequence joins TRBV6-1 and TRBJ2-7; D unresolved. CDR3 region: CASVARQKTESYEQYF. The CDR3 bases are TGTGCCAGCGTCGCCCGCCAAAAGACGGAGTCCTACGAGCAGTACTTC.